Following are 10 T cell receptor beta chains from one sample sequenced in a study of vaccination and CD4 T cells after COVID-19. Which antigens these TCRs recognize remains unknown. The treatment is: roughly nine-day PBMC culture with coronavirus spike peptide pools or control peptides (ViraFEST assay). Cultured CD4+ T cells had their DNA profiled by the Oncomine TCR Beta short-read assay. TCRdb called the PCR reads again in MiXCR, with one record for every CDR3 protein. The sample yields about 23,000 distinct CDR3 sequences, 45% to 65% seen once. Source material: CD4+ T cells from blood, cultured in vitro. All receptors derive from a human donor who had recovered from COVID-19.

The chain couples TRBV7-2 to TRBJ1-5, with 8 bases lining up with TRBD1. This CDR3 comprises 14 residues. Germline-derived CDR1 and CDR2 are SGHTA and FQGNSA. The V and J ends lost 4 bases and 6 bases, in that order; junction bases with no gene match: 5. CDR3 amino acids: CASSSTGDPQPQHF. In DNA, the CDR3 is TGTGCCAGCAGCTCGACAGGGGATCCTCAGCCCCAGCATTTT.

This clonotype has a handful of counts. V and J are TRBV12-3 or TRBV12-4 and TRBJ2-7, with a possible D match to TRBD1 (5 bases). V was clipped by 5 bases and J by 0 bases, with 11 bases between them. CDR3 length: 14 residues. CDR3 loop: CASSRQRSSYEQYF. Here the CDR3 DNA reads TGTGCCAGCAGTAGACAGCGAAGCTCCTACGAGCAGTACTTC.

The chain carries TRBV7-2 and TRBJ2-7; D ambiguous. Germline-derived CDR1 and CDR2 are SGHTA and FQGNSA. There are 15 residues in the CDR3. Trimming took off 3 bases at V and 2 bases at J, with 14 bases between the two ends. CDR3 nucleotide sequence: TGTGCCAGCAGCTTCGGGCCGGCGGAGCCCTACGAGCAGTACTTC. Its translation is CASSFGPAEPYEQYF.

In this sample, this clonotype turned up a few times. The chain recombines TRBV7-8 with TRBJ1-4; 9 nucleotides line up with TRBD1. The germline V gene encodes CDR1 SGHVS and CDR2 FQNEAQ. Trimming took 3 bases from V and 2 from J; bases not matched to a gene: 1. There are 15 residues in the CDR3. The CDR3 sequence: CASSLTGGTNEKLFF. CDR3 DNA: TGTGCCAGCAGCTTGACAGGGGGGACTAATGAAAAACTGTTTTTT.

As DNA, the CDR3 is TGCAGTTCCGGGACTAGCGGTTACAATGAGCAGTTCTTC. Encoded protein: CSSGTSGYNEQFF. The V gene is TRBV20-1, the J gene TRBJ2-1; TRBD2 matches 11 bases. The V gene end was trimmed by 8 bases and the J gene end by 4 bases; junction bases not matched to a gene: 4. The CDR3 has 13 residues. CDR1 and CDR2 from the germline V gene are DFQATT and SNEGSKA (reference sequence).

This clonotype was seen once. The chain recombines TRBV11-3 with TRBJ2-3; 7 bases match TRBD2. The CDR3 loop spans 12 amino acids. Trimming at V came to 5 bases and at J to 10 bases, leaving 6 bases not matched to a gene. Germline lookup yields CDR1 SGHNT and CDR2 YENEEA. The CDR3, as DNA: TGTGCCAGCAGCCTCGGGAGGCGTGCGCAGTATTTT. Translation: CASSLGRRAQYF.

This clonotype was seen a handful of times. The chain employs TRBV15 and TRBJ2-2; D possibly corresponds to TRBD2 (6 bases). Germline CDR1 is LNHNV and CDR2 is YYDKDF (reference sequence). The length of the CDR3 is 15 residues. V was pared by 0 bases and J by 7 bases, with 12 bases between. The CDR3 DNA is TGTGCCACCAGCAGAGATTGGGGGGATGGCGGGGAGCTGTTTTTT. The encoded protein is CATSRDWGDGGELFF.

This CDR3 is CASSSPGLARDTQYF. DNA of the CDR3: TGTGCCAGCAGTTCCCCGGGACTAGCTAGAGATACGCAGTATTTT. The genes are TRBV28 and TRBJ2-3; 9 bases align to TRBD2. The germline V gene has CDR1 MDHEN and CDR2 SYDVKM. V gave up 4 bases and J gave up 5 bases; unmatched junction bases: 7. CDR3 size: 15 residues. Complete variable domain (other parts from reference TRBV28 and TRBJ2-3): DVKVTQSSRYLVKRTGEKVFLECVQDMDHENMFWYRQDPGLGLRLIYFSYDVKMKEKGDIPEGYSVSREKKERFSLILESASTNQTSMYLCASSSPGLARDTQYFGPGTRLTVL.

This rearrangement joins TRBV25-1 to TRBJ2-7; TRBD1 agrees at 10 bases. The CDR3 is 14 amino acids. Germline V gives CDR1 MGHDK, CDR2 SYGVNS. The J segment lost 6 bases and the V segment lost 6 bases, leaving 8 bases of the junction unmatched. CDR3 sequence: CASSTPGQGFEQYF. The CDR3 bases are TGTGCCAGCAGCACACCGGGACAGGGGTTCGAGCAGTACTTC.

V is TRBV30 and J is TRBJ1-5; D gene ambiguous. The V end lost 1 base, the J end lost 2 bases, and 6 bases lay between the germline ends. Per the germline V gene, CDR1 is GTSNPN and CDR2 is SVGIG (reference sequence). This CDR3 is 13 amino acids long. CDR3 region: CAWSDGGNQPQHF. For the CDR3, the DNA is TGTGCCTGGAGTGATGGGGGCAATCAGCCCCAGCATTTT.